This T cell receptor (beta chain) comes out of a study of cytomegalovirus exposure and HLA in healthy donors. Background on the study: Out of several hundred genotyped donors, roughly 83% belonged to the Caucasian-associated ancestry cluster. The study's findings and limits: Prediction of most subjects' HLA-A and HLA-B alleles by TCR beta sequences was reportedly accurate. Sequencing likely caused a cluster of highly shared sequence variants. Several top significant clusters appeared, in a later analysis, to be linked to common viral pathogens.

PCR used 60 Vbeta primers and 13 Jbeta primers. Using immunoSEQ multiplex PCR, the repertoire was profiled, and TCRdb retains in-frame clones only, with some absent. Among 150,000 to 200,000 clones listed, roughly 84% were seen once. On this clone: Its specificity is unknown.

The receptor was derived from a girl less than two years old in good health and CMV-seronegative. The sequenced sample was PBMCs.

The CDR3 DNA reads as TGCAGCTTTGGCCCGGGACAGGGGGCAGTGGGCTATGGCTACACCTTC. This encodes CSFGPGQGAVGYGYTF. The gene calls are TRBV29-1 and TRBJ1-2, with 12 positions matching TRBD1. Germline V gene lookup returns CDR1 SQVTM and CDR2 ANQGSEA. This CDR3 contains 16 residues. After removal of 8 bases from V and 4 bases from J, the junction contained 14 bases not matched to a gene.